This T cell receptor beta chain originates from a study of blood T cell repertoires in COVID-19. Study context: Italy, Spain and the United States were the sources of the convalescent and acute COVID-19 samples.

The data were produced by immunoSEQ multiplex PCR, yet TCRdb's version contains in-frame clones alone and is incomplete. The table includes 300,000 to 350,000 clones, around 86% detected once. The specimen was PBMCs or T cells enriched from blood (not recorded which). The clonotype comes from a woman in her thirties or forties with acute COVID-19.

CDR3 in amino acids: CASSTGTKPTNSNQPQHF. The CDR3 DNA reads TGTGCCAGCAGTACCGGGACAAAACCGACTAATAGCAATCAGCCCCAGCATTTT. This chain uses TRBV2 with TRBJ1-5, with a possible D match to TRBD1 (6 bases). In germline, CDR1 is SNHLY, CDR2 FYNNEI. V lost 5 bases to trimming and J lost 0 bases, with 20 bases between them. This CDR3 has 18 residues.